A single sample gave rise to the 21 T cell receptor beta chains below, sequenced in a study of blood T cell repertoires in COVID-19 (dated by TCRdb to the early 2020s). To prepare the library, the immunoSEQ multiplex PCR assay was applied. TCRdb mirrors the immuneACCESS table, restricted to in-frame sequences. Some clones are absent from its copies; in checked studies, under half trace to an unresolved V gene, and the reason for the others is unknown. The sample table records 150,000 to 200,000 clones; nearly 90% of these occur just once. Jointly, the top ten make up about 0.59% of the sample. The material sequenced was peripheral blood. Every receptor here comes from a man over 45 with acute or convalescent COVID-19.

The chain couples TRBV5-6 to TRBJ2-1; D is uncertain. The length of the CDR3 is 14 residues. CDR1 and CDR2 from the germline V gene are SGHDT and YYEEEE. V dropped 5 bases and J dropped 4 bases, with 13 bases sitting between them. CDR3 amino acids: CASSAQRLYNEQFF. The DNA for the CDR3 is TGTGCCAGCAGTGCCCAGCGCCTGTACAATGAGCAGTTCTTC.

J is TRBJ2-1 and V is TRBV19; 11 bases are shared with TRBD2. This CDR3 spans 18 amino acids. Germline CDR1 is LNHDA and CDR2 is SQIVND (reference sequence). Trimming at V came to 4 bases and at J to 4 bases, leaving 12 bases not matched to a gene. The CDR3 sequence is CASSKGTSGVFLYNEQFF. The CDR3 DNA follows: TGTGCCAGTAGTAAAGGGACTAGCGGAGTCTTCTTGTACAATGAGCAGTTCTTC.

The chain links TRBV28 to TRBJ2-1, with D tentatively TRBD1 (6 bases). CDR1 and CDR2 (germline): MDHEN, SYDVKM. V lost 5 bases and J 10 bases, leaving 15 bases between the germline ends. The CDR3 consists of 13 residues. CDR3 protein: CASSLQGRGEQFF. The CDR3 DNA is TGTGCCAGCAGTCTTCAGGGGAGAGGGGAGCAGTTCTTC.

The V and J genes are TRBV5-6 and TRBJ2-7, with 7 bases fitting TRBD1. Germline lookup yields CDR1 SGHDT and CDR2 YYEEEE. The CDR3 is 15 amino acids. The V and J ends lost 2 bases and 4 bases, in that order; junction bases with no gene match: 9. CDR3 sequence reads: CASSFNGDRVYEQYF. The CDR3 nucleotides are TGTGCCAGCAGCTTCAACGGTGACAGGGTGTACGAGCAGTACTTC.

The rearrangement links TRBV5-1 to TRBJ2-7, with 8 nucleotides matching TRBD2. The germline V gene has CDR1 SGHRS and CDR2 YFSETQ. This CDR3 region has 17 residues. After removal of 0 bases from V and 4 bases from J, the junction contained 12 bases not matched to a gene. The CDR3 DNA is TGCGCCAGCAGCTTGGTCGTTCGGGAGGGCCTCAGATACGAGCAGTACTTC. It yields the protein CASSLVVREGLRYEQYF.

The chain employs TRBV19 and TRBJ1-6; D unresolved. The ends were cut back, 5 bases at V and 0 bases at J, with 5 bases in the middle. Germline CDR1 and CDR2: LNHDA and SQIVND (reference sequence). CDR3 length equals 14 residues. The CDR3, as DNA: TGTGCCAGTAGTGGGAGCTCCTATAATTCACCCCTCCACTTT. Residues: CASSGSSYNSPLHF.

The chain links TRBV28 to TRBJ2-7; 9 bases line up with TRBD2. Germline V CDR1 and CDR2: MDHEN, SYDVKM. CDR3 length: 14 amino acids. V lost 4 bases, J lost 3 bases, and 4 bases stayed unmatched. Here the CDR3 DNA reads TGTGCCAGCAGTTCCAGCGGGGGGATCTACGAGCAGTACTTC. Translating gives CASSSSGGIYEQYF.

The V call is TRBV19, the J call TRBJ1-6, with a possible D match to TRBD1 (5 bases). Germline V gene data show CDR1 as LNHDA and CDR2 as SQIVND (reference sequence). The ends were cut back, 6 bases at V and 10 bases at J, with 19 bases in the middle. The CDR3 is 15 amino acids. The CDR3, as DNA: TGTGCCAGTAGACCTTCTCGGGAGGGGAGATCACCCCTCCACTTT. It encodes CASRPSREGRSPLHF. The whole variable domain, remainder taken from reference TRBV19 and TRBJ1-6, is DGGITQSPKYLFRKEGQNVTLSCEQNLNHDAMYWYRQDPGQGLRLIYYSQIVNDFQKGDIAEGYSVSREKKESFPLTVTSAQKNPTAFYLCASRPSREGRSPLHFGNGTRLTVT.

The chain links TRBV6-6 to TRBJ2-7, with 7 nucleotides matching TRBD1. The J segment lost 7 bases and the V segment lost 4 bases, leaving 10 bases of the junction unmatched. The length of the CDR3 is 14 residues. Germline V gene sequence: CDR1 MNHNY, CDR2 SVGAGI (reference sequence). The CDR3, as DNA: TGTGCCAGCAGTTTTAAACAGGGGCCAGGAGAGCAGTACTTC. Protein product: CASSFKQGPGEQYF.

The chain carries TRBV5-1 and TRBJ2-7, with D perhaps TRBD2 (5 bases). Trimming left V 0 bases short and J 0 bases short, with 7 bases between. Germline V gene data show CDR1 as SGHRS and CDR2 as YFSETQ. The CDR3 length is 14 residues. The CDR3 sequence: CASSLGGSSYEQYF. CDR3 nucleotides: TGCGCCAGCAGCTTGGGAGGGAGCTCCTACGAGCAGTACTTC.

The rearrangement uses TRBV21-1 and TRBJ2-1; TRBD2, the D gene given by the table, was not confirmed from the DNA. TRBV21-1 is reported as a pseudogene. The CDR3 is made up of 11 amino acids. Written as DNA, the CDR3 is TGTGCCAGCAGCCACCGGGGGGGCCGATTCTTC. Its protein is CASSHRGGRFF.

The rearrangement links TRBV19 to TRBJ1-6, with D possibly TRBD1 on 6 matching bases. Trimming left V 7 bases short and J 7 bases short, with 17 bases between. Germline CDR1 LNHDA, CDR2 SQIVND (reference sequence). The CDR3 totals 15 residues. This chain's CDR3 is CASTPWQGLNSPLHF. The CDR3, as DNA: TGTGCCAGTACCCCCTGGCAGGGGTTGAATTCACCCCTCCACTTT.

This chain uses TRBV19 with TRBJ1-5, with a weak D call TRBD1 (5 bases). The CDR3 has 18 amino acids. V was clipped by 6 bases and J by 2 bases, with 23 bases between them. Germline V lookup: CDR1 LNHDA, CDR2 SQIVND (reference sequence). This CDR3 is CASRKGSPGDMRNQPQHF. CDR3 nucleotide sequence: TGTGCCAGTAGGAAGGGTTCCCCGGGGGATATGCGCAATCAGCCCCAGCATTTT.

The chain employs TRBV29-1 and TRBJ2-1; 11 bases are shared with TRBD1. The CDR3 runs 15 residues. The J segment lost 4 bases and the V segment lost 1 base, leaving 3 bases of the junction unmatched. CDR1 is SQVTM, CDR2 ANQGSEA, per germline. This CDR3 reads CSVEGTGGAYNEQFF. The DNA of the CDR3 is TGCAGCGTTGAAGGGACAGGGGGCGCGTACAATGAGCAGTTCTTC.

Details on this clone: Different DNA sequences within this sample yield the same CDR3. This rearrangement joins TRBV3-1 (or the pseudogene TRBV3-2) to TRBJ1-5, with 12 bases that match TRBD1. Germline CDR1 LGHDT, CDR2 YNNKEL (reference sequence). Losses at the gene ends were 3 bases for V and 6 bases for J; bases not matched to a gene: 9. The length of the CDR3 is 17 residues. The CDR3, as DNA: TGTGCCAGCAGCCACAAACGGGGACAGGGGGCGACTCAGCCCCAGCATTTT. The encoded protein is CASSHKRGQGATQPQHF.

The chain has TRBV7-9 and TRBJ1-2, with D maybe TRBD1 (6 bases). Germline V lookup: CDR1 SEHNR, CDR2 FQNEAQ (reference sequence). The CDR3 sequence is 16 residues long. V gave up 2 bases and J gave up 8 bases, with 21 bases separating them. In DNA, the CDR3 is TGTGCCAGCAGCTTATTTTTGGGCAGGGGTTCGGAGGGCTACACCTTC. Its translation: CASSLFLGRGSEGYTF.

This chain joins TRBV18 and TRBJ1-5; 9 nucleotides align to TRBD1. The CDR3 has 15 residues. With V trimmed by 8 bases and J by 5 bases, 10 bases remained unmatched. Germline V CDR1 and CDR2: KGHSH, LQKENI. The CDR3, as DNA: TGTGCCAGCGTGGCGGGACAGGGAAAGGATCAGCCCCAGCATTTT. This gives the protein CASVAGQGKDQPQHF.

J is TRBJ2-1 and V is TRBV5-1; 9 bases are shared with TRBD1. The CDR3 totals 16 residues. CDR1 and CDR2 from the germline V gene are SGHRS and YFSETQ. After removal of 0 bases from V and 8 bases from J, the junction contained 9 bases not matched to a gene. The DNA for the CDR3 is TGCGCCAGCAGCTTGGCCCCGGGACAGGGTACCCATGAGCAGTTCTTC. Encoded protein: CASSLAPGQGTHEQFF.

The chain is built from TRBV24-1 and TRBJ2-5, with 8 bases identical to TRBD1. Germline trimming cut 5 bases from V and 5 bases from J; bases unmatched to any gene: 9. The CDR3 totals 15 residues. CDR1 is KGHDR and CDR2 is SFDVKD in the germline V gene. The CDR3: CATSGFDRGGETQYF. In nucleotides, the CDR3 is TGTGCCACCAGTGGGTTTGACAGGGGTGGGGAGACCCAGTACTTC.

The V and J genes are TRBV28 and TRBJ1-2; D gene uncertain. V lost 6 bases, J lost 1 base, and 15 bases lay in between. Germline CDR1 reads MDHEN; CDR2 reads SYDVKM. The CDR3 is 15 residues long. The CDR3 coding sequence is TGTGCCAGCAGCCCCCCCCTGACATATAACTATGGCTACACCTTC. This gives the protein CASSPPLTYNYGYTF.

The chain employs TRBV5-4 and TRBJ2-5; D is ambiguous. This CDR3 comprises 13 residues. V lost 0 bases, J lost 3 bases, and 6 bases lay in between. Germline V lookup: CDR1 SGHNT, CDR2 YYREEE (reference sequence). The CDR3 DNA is TGTGCCAGCAGCTTGGTAACAGAAGAGACCCAGTACTTC. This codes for CASSLVTEETQYF.